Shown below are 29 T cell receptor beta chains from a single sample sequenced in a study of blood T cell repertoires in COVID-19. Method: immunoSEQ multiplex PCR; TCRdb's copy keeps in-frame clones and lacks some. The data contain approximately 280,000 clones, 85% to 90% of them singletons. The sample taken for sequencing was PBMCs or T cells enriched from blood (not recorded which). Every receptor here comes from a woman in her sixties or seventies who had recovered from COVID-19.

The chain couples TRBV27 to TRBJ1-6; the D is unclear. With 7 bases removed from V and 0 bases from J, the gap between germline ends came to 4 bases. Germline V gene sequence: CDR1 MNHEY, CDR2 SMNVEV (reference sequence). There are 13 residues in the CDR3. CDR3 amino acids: CASKSSYNSPLHF. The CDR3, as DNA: TGTGCCAGCAAGAGCTCCTATAATTCACCCCTCCACTTT.

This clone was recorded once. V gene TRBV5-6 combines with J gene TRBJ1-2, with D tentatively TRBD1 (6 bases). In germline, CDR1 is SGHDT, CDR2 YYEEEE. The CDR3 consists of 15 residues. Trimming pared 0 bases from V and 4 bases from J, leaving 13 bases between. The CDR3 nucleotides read TGTGCCAGCAGCTTGGGGCAGGGGCTTCTCTATGGCTACACCTTC. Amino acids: CASSLGQGLLYGYTF.

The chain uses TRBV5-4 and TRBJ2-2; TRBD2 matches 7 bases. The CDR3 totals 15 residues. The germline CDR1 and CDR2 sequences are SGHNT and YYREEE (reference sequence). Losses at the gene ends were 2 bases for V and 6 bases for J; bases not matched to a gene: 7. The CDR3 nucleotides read TGTGCCAGCAGCTTCGGGGGAGGGAGCTCCGGGGAGCTGTTTTTT. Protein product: CASSFGGGSSGELFF.

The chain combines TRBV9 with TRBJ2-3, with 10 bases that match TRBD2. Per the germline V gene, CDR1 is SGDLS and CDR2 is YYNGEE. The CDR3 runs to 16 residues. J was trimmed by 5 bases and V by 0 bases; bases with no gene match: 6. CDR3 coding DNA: TGTGCCAGCAGCGTAGAGAAGCGGGGGGGCGAAGATACGCAGTATTTT. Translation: CASSVEKRGGEDTQYF.

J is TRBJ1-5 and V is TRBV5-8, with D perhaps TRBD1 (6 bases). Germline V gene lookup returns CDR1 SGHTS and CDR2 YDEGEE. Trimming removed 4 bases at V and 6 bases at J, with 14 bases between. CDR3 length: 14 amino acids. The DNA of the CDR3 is TGTGCCAGCAGCCCCCCGGGACACATTCAGCCCCAGCATTTT. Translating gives CASSPPGHIQPQHF. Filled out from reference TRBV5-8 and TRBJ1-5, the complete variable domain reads EAGVTQSPTHLIKTRGQQATLRCSPISGHTSVYWYQQALGLGLQFLLWYDEGEERNRGNFPPRFSGRQFPNYSSELNVNALELEDSALYLCASSPPGHIQPQHFGDGTRLSIL.

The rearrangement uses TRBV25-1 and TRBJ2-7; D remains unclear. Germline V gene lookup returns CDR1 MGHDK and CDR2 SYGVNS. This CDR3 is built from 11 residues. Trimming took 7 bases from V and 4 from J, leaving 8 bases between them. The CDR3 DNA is TGTGCCAGCAAGAACAGTTACGAGCAGTACTTC. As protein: CASKNSYEQYF.

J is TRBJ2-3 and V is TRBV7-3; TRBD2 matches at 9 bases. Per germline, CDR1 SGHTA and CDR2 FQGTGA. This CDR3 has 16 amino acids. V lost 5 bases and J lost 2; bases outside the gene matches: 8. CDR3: CASSPELAGITDTQYF. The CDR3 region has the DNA TGTGCCAGCAGCCCGGAGCTAGCGGGGATCACAGATACGCAGTATTTT.

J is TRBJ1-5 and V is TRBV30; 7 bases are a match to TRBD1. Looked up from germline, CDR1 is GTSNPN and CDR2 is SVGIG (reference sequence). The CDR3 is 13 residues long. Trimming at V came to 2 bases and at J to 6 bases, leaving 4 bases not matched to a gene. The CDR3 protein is CAWSRQGSQPQHF. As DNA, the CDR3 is TGTGCCTGGAGTAGACAGGGCAGTCAGCCCCAGCATTTT.

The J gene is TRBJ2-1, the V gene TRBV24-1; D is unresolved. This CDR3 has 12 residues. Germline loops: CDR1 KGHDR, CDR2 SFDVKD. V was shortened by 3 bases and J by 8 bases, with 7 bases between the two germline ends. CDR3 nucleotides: TGTGCCACCAGTGATGCGGCTTATGAGCAGTTCTTC. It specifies CATSDAAYEQFF.

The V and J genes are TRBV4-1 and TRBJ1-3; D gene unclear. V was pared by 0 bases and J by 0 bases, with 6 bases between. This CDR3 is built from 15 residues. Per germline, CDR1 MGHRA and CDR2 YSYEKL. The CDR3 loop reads CASSQDFSSGNTIYF. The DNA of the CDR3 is TGCGCCAGCAGCCAAGACTTTTCCTCTGGAAACACCATATATTTT.

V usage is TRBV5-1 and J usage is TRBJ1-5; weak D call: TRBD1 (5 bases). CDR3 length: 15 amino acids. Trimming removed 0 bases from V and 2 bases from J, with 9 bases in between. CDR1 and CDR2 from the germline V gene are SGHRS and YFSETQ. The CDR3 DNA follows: TGCGCCAGCAGCTTGGAGGGGCTAGGCAATCAGCCCCAGCATTTT. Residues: CASSLEGLGNQPQHF.

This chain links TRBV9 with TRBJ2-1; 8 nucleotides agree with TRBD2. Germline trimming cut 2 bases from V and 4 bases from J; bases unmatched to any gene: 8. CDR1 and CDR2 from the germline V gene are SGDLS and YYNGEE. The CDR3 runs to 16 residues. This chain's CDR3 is CASSVRTSRVYNEQFF. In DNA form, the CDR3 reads TGTGCCAGCAGCGTGAGGACTAGCCGCGTTTACAATGAGCAGTTCTTC.

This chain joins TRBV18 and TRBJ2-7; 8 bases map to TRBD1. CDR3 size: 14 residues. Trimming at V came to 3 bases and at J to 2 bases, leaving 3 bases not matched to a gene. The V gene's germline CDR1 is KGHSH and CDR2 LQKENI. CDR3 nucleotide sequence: TGTGCCAGCTCACCCGGGACAGGCCCCTACGAGCAGTACTTC. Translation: CASSPGTGPYEQYF.

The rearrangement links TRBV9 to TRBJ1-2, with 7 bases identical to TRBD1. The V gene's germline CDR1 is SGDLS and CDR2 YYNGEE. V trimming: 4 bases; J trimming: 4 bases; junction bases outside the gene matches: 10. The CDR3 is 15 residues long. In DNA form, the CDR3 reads TGTGCCAGCAGCCCGGGACAGTCCTCGTTCTATGGCTACACCTTC. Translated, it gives CASSPGQSSFYGYTF.

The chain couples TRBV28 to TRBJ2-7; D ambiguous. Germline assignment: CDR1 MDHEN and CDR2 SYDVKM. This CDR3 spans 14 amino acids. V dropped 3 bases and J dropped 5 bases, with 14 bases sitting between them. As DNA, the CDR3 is TGTGCCAGCAGTTTTACCCCACGGGTCCACGAGCAGTACTTC. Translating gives CASSFTPRVHEQYF.

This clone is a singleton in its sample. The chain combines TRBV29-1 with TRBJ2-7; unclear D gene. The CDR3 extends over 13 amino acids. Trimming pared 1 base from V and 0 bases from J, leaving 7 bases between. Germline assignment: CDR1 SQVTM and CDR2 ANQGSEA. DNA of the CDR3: TGCAGCGTTGAAGTTAGTAGCTCCTACGAGCAGTACTTC. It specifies CSVEVSSSYEQYF.

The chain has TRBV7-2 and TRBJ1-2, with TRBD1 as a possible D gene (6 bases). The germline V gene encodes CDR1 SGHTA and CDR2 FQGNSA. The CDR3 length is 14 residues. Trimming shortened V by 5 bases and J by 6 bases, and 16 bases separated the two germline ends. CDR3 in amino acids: CASSPQQGIHGYTF. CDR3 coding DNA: TGTGCCAGCAGCCCGCAACAGGGAATACATGGCTACACCTTC.

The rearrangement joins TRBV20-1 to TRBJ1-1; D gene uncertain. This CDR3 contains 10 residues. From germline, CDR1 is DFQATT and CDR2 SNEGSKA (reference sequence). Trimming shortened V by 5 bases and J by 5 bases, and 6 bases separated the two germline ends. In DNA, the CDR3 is TGCAGTGCTTCGGGTACTGAAGCTTTCTTT. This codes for CSASGTEAFF.

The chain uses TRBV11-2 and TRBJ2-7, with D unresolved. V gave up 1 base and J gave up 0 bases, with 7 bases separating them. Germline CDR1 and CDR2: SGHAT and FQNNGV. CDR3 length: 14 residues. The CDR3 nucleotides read TGTGCCAGCAGCTTAGTCGGTCCCTCCTACGAGCAGTACTTC. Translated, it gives CASSLVGPSYEQYF.

CDR3 region: CASSLKTSGRARYEQYF. CDR3 DNA: TGTGCCAGCAGCCTCAAAACTAGCGGGAGGGCTCGGTACGAGCAGTACTTC. The chain employs TRBV28 and TRBJ2-7; 13 nucleotides agree with TRBD2. CDR1 and CDR2 (germline): MDHEN, SYDVKM. V shed 6 bases and J 4 bases; nucleotides not matched to a gene: 12. The CDR3 covers 17 residues.

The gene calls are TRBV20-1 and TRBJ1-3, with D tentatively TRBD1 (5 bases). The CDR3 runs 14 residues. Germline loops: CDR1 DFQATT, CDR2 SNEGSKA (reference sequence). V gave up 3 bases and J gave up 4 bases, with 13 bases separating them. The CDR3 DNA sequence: TGCAGTGCTAGTAACCCCAGGGCCGGAAACACCATATATTTT. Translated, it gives CSASNPRAGNTIYF.

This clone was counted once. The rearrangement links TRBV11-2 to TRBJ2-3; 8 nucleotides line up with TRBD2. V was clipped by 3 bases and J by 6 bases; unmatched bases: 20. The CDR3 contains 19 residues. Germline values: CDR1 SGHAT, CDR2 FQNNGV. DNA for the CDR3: TGTGCCAGCAGCTTTTGGGGGGTCCCCGGGACTAGTGAGTACGATACGCAGTATTTT. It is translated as CASSFWGVPGTSEYDTQYF.

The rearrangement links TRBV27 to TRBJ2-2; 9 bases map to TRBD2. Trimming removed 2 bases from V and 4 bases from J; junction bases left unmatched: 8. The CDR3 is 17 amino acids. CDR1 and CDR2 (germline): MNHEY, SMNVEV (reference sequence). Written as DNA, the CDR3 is TGTGCCAGCAGTTTAAACGCGGGGGGGCCTGGCACCGGGGAGCTGTTTTTT. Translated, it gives CASSLNAGGPGTGELFF.

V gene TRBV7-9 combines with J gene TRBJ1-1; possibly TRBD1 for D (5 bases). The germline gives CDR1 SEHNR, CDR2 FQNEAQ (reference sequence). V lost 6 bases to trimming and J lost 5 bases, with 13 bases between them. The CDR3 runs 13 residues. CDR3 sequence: CASRGEEGTEAFF. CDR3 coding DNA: TGTGCCAGCAGGGGGGAGGAAGGGACTGAAGCTTTCTTT.

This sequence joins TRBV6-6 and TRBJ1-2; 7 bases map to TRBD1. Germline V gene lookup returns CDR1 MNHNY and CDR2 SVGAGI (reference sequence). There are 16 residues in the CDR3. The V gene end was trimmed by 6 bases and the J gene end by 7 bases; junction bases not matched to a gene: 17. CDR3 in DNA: TGTGCCAGCAGCCGCGGGGAATTGGGACAGCTTGGTGGCTACACCTTC. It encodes CASSRGELGQLGGYTF.

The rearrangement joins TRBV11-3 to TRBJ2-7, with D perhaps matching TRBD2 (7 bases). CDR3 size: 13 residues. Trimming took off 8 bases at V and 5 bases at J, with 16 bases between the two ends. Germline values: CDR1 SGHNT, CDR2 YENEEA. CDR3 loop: CASSKGGENEQYF. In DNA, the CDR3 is TGTGCCAGCTCTAAGGGGGGGGAGAACGAGCAGTACTTC.

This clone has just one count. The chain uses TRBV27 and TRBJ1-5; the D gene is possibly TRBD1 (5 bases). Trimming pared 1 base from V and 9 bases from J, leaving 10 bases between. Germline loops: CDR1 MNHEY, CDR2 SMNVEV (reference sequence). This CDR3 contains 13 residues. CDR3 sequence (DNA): TGTGCCAGCAGTTTATTTGGGGCCTCGCCCCAGCATTTT. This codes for CASSLFGASPQHF.

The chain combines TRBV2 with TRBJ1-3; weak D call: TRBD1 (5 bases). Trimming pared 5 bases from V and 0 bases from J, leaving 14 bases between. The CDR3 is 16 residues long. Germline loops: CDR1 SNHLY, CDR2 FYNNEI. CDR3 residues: CASSKDTSRSGNTIYF. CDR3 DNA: TGTGCCAGCAGTAAGGACACTTCACGCTCTGGAAACACCATATATTTT.

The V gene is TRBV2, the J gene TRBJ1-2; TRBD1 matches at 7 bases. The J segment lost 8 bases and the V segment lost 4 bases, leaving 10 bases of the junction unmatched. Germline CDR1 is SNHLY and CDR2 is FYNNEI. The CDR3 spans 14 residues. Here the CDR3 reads CASSGKGGAEGYTF. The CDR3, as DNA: TGTGCCAGCAGTGGCAAAGGGGGCGCGGAGGGCTACACCTTC.